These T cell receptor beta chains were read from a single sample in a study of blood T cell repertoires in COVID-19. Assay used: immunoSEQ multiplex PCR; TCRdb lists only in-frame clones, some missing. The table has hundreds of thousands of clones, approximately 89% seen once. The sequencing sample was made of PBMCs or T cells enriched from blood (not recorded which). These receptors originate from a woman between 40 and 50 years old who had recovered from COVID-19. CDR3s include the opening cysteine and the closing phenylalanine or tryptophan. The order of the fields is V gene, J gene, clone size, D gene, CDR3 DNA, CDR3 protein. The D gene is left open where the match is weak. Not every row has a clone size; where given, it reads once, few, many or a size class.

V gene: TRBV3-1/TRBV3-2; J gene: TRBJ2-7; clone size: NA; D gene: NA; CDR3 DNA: TGTGCCAGCAGCCAAGATCCAGGTGAGCGGCACTGCCTCTTC; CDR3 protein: CASSQDPGERHCLF
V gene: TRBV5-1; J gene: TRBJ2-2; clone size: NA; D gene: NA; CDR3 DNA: TGCGCCAGCAGCTTGGAAGGGGTCTCGACCGGGGAGCTGTTTTTT; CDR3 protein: CASSLEGVSTGELFF
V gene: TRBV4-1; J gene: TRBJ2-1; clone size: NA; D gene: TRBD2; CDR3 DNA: TGCGCCAGCAGCCAAGACCCTCGGTTAGCGGGAGACTCCAATGAGCAGTTCTTC; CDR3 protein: CASSQDPRLAGDSNEQFF
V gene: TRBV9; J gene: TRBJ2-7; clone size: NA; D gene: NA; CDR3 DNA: TGTGCCAGCAGCGTAGGACAGCACTACGAGCAGTACTTC; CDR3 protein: CASSVGQHYEQYF
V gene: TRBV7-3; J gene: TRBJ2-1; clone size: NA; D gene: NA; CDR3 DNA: TGTGCCAGCAGCTTGAGCGCTGCCTACAATGAGCAGTTCTTC; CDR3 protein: CASSLSAAYNEQFF
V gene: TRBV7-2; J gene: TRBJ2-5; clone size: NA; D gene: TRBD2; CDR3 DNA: TGTGCCAGCAGCTCGCCCCTAGCGGGGGGGCCGGGCTCGGGGGAGACCCAGTACTTC; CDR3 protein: CASSSPLAGGPGSGETQYF
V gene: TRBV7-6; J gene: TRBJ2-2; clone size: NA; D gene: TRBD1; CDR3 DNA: TGTGCCAGCAGCCTGACAGGGGGGGCCGGGGAGCTGTTTTTT; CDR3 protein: CASSLTGGAGELFF
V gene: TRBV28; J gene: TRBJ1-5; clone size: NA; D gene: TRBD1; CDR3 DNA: TGTGCCAGCAGTTCGGGGACAGGCAATCAGCCCCAGCATTTT; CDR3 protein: CASSSGTGNQPQHF
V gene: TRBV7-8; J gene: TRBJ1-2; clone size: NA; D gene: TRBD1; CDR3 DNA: TGTGCCAGCACCCTAGTCGGGGGACAGACAATATATGGCTACACCTTC; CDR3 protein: CASTLVGGQTIYGYTF
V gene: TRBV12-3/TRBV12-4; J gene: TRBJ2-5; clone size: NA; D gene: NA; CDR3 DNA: TGTGCCAGCAAACGGGACTCGCAAGAGACCCAGTACTTC; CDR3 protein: CASKRDSQETQYF
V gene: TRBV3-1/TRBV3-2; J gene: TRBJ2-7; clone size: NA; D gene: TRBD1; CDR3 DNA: TGTGCCAGCAGTCCAGGGACAGGGGGTACCTACGAGCAGTACTTC; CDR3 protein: CASSPGTGGTYEQYF
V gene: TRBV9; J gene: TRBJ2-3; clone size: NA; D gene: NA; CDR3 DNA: TGTGCCAGCAGCGTAGGGTCGGAGTTCACAGATACGCAGTATTTT; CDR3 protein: CASSVGSEFTDTQYF
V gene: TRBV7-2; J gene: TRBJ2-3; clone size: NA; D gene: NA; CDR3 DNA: TGTGCCAGCAGCTTAGTTGCCGCGGCAGATACGCAGTATTTT; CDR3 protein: CASSLVAAADTQYF
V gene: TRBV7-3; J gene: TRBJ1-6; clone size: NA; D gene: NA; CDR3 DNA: TGTGCCAGCAGCACGACAGGATTCAATTCACCCCTCCACTTT; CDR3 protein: CASSTTGFNSPLHF
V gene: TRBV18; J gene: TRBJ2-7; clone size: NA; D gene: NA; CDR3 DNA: TGTGCCAGCTCCCCTGCCTACGAGCAGTACTTC; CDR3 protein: CASSPAYEQYF
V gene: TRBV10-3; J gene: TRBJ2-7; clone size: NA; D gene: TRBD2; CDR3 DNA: TGTGCCATCAGCGGCGGGGGTACCCGAACCTACGAGCAGTACTTC; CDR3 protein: CAISGGGTRTYEQYF
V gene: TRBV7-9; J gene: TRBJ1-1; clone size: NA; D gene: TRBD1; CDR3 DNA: TGTGCCAGCAGCGTAGTACAGGGGGGTGTCACTGAAGCTTTCTTT; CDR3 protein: CASSVVQGGVTEAFF
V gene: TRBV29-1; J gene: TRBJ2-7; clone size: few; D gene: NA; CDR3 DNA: TGCAGCGTTGGGGAAACAGGGAATCGTCCCTACGAGCAGTACTTC; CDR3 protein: CSVGETGNRPYEQYF
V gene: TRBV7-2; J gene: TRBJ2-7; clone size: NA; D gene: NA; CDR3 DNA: TGTGCCAGCAGCTCTTGGCGGGTGAATATAGGGCAGTACTTC; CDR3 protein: CASSSWRVNIGQYF
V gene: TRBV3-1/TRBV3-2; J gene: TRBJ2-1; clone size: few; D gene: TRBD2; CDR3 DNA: TGTGCCAGCAGCCAAGGTCCCGGGGGGTACAATGAGCAGTTCTTC; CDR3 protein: CASSQGPGGYNEQFF
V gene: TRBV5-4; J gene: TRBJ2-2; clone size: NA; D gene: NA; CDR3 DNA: TGTGCCAGCAGCTTGGATGGCTTCCGAACGAACACCGGGGAGCTGTTTTTT; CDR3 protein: CASSLDGFRTNTGELFF
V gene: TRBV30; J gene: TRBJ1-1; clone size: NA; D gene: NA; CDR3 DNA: TGTGCCTGCCTTCCGGGATTGGAGACGCCGAACACTGAAGCTTTCTTT; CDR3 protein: CACLPGLETPNTEAFF
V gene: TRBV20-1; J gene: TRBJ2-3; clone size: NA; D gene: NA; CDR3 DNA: TGCAGTGCCCCCAACACAGATACGCAGTATTTT; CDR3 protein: CSAPNTDTQYF
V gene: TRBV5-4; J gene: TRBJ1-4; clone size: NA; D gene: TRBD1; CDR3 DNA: TGTGCCAGCAGCACGAACAGGGGATCAGCTAATGAAAAACTGTTTTTT; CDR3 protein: CASSTNRGSANEKLFF
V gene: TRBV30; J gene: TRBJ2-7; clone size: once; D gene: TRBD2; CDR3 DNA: TGTGCCTGTAGGCTAGCGGGGTACGAGCAGTACTTC; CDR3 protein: CACRLAGYEQYF
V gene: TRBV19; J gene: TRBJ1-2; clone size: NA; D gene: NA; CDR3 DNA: TGTGCCAGTAGTCATACCGGACAGCCTCGGGGCTATGGCTACACCTTC; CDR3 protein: CASSHTGQPRGYGYTF
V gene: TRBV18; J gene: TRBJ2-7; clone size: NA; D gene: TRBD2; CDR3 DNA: TGTGCCAGCTCCCTCGAGCGGGACTCCGCCTACGAGCAGTACTTC; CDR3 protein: CASSLERDSAYEQYF
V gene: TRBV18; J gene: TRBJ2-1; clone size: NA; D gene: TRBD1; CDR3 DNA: TGTGCCAGCTCACCCCCCTCGGGACAGGGGAGCAATGAGCAGTTCTTC; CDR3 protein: CASSPPSGQGSNEQFF
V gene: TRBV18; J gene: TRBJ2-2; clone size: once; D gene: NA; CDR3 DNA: TGTGCCAGCTCACCACCTGTCTACACCGGGGAGCTGTTTTTT; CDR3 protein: CASSPPVYTGELFF
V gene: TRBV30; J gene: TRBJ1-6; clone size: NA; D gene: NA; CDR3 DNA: TGTGCCTGGGACAGGCCCAATAATTCACCCCTCCACTTT; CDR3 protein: CAWDRPNNSPLHF
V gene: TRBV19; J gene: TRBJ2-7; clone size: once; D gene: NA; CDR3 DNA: TGTGCCAGTAGTGAGGGGACACAAACCTACGAGCAGTACTTC; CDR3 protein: CASSEGTQTYEQYF
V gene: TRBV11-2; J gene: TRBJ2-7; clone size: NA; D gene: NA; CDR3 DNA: TGTGCCAGCAGCTTAGCGGTGGAGTTCTACGAGCAGTACTTC; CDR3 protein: CASSLAVEFYEQYF
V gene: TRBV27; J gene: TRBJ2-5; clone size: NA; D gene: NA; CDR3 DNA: TGTGCCAGCAGTTTATACCCGGGGAGCCTGGAGACCCAGTACTTC; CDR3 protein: CASSLYPGSLETQYF
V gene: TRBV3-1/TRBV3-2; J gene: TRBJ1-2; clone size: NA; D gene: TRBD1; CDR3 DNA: TGTGCCAGCAGCCAAGTCCCAGGGGGCAACTATGGCTACACCTTC; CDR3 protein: CASSQVPGGNYGYTF
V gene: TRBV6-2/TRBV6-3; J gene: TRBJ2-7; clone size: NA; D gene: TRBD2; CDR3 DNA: TGTGCCAGCAGTTACTTGCCTAGCGGGATTAACTACGAGCAGTACTTC; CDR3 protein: CASSYLPSGINYEQYF
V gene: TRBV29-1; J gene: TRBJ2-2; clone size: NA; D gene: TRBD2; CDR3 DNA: TGCAGCGCAGGACTAGCGGGGAACACCGGGGAGCTGTTTTTT; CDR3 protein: CSAGLAGNTGELFF
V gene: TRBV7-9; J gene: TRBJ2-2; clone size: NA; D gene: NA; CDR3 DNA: TGTGCCAGCAGCTCATCAGACAGAACCGGGGAGCTGTTTTTT; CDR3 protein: CASSSSDRTGELFF
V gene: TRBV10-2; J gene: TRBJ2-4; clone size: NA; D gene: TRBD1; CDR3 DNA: TGCGCCAGCAGTGAGTCGGGACAGGGGAAAAACATTCAGTACTTC; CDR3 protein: CASSESGQGKNIQYF
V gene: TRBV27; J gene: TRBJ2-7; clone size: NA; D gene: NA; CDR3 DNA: TGTGCCAGCAGTTTGAGGATAATCTACGAGCAGTACTTC; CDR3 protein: CASSLRIIYEQYF
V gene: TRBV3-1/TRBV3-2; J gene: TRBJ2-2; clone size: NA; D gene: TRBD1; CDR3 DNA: TGTGCCAGCAGCCTTAAGACAGGGACGACCGGGGAGCTGTTTTTT; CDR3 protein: CASSLKTGTTGELFF
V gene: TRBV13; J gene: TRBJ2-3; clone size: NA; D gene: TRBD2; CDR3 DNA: TGTGCCAGCAGCCTCCGGACTAGCGGGTTCCCCACAGATACGCAGTATTTT; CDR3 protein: CASSLRTSGFPTDTQYF
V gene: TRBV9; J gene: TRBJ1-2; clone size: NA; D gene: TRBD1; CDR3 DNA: TGTGCCAGCAGACAGGGGGCTTATGGCTACACCTTC; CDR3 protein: CASRQGAYGYTF
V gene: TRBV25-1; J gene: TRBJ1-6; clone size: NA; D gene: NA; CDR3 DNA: TGTGCCAGCAGCAAGACAGCTTATAGTTCACCCCTCCACTTT; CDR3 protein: CASSKTAYSSPLHF
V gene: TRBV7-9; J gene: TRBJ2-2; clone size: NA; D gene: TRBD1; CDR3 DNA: TGTGCCAGCAGCTCCCGACAGGGGGCGGCCGGGGAGCTGTTTTTT; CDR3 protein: CASSSRQGAAGELFF
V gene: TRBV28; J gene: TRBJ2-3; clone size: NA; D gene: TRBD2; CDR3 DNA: TGTGCCAGCAGTGAGCCGGGACTAGCGGAAGGGACAGATACGCAGTATTTT; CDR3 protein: CASSEPGLAEGTDTQYF
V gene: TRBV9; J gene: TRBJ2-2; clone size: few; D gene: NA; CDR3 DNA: TGTGCCAGCAGCGTAGTAGGAGACAGGATGAACACCGGGGAGCTGTTTTTT; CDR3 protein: CASSVVGDRMNTGELFF